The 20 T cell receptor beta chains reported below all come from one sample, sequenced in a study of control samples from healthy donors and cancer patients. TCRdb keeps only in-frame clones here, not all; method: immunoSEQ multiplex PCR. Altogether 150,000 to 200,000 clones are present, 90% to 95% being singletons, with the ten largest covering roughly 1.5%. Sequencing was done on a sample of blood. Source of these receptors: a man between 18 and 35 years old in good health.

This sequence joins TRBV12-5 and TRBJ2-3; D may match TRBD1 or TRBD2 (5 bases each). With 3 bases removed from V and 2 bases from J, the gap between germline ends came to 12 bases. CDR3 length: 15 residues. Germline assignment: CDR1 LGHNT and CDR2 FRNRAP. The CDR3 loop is CASGLVRDVTDTQYF. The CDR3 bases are TGTGCTAGTGGTTTAGTCAGGGACGTCACAGATACGCAGTATTTT.

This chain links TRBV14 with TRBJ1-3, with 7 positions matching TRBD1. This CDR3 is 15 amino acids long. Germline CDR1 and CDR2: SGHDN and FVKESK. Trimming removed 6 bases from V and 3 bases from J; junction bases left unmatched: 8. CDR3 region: CASSRGGSLGNTIYF. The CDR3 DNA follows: TGTGCCAGCAGTAGAGGGGGCTCTCTTGGAAACACCATATATTTT. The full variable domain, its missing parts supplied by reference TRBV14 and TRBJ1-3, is EAGVTQFPSHSVIEKGQTVTLRCDPISGHDNLYWYRRVMGKEIKFLLHFVKESKQDESGMPNNRFLAERTGGTYSTLKVQPAELEDSGVYFCASSRGGSLGNTIYFGEGSWLTVV.

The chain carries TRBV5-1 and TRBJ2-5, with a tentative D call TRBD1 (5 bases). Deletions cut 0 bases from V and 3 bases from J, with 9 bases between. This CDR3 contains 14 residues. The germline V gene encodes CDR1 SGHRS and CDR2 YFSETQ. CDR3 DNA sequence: TGCGCCAGCAGCTTGGTTGGCAGGGAAGAGACCCAGTACTTC. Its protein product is CASSLVGREETQYF.

The CDR3 spells CASSKGSANTEAFF. DNA of the CDR3: TGTGCCAGCAGTAAGGGCAGCGCGAACACTGAAGCTTTCTTT. The chain has TRBV27 and TRBJ1-1, with D uncertain. Trimming took 5 bases from V and 1 from J, leaving 11 bases between them. The length of the CDR3 is 14 residues. Per germline, CDR1 MNHEY and CDR2 SMNVEV (reference sequence).

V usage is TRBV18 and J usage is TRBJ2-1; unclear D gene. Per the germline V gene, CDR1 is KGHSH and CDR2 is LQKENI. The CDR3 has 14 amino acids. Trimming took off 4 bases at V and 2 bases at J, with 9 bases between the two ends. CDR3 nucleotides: TGTGCCAGCTCACAGGCAAATACCTACAATGAGCAGTTCTTC. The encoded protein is CASSQANTYNEQFF.

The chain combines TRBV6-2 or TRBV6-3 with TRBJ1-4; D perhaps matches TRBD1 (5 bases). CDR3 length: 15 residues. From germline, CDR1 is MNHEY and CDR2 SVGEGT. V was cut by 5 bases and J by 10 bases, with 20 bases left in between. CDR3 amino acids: CASSPPGKGMRKLFF. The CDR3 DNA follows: TGTGCCAGCAGTCCCCCAGGGAAGGGGATGAGAAAACTGTTTTTT.

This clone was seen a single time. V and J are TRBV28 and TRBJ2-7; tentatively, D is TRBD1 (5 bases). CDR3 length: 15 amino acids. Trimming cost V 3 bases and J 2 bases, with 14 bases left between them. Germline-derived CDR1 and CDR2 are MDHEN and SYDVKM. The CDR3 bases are TGTGCCAGCAGTTTCCAGGGTTTGGGGACCTACGAGCAGTACTTC. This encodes CASSFQGLGTYEQYF.

The CDR3 spells CASSLAGWEQYF. The CDR3 bases are TGCGCCAGCAGCTTGGCGGGATGGGAGCAGTACTTC. This chain joins TRBV5-1 and TRBJ2-7; weak D call: TRBD2 (5 bases). The V gene's germline CDR1 is SGHRS and CDR2 YFSETQ. V was shortened by 0 bases and J by 7 bases, with 8 bases between the two germline ends. The CDR3 sequence is 12 residues long.

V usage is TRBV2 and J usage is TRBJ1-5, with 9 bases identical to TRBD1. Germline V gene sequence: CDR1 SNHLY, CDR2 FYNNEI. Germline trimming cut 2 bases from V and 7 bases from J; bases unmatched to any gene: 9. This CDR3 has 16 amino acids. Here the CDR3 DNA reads TGTGCCAGCAGTGAATCCCAACAGGGGGCACGACAGCCCCAGCATTTT. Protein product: CASSESQQGARQPQHF.

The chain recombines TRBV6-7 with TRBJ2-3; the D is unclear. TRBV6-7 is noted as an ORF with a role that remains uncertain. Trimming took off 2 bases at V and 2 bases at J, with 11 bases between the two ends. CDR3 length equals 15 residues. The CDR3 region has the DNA TGTGCCAGCAGTTACAATTACAGTTTCACAGATACGCAGTATTTT. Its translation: CASSYNYSFTDTQYF.

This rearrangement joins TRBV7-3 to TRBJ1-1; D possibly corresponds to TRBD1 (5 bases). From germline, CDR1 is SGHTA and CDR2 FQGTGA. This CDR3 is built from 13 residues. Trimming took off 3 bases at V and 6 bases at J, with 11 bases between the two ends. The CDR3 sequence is CASSLSRGAEAFF. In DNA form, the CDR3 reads TGTGCCAGCAGCTTGAGTAGGGGAGCTGAAGCTTTCTTT.

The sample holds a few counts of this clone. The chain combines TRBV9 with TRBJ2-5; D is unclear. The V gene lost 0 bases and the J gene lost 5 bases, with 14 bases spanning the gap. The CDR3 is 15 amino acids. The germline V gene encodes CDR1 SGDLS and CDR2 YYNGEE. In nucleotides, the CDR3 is TGTGCCAGCAGCGTAGGCGGCATGGTTTCGGAGACCCAGTACTTC. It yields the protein CASSVGGMVSETQYF.

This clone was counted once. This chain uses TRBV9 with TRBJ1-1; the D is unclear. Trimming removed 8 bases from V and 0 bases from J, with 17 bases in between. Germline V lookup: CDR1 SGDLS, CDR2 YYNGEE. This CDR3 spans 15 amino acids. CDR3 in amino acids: CAREAPSRMNTEAFF. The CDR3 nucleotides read TGTGCCAGGGAGGCGCCCTCTAGGATGAACACTGAAGCTTTCTTT.

The chain's CDR3 is CASSSTSLTGIGTGELFF. The DNA of the CDR3 is TGTGCCAGCAGTTCGACATCCTTGACAGGGATCGGCACCGGGGAGCTGTTTTTT. The V and J genes are TRBV28 and TRBJ2-2; 7 positions match TRBD1. This CDR3 comprises 18 residues. The J segment lost 4 bases and the V segment lost 4 bases, leaving 15 bases of the junction unmatched. Germline V gene sequence: CDR1 MDHEN, CDR2 SYDVKM. Full variable domain (rest looked up from reference TRBV28 and TRBJ2-2): DVKVTQSSRYLVKRTGEKVFLECVQDMDHENMFWYRQDPGLGLRLIYFSYDVKMKEKGDIPEGYSVSREKKERFSLILESASTNQTSMYLCASSSTSLTGIGTGELFFGEGSRLTVL.

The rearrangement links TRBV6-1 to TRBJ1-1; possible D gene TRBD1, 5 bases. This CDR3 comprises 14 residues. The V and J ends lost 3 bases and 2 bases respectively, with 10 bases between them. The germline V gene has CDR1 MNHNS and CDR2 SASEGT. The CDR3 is CASSDQGGNTEAFF. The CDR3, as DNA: TGTGCCAGCAGTGATCAGGGAGGAAACACTGAAGCTTTCTTT.

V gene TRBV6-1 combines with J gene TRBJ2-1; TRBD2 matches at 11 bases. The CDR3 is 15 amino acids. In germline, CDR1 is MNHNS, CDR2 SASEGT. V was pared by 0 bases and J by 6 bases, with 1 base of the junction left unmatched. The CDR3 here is CASSEASGGANEQFF. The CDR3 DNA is TGTGCCAGCAGTGAAGCTAGCGGGGGGGCCAATGAGCAGTTCTTC.

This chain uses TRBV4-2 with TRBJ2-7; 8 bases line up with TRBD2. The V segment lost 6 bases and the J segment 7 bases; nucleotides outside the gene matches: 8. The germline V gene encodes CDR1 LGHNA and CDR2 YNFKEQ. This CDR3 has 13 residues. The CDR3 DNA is TGTGCCAGCAGTCCGGGGGGGCGTTGGGAGCAGTACTTC. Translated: CASSPGGRWEQYF.

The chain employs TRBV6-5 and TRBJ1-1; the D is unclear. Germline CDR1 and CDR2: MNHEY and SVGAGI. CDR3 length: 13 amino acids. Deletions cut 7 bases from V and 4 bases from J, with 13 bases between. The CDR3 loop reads CASNEGWVTEAFF. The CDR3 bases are TGTGCCAGCAACGAGGGTTGGGTCACTGAAGCTTTCTTT.

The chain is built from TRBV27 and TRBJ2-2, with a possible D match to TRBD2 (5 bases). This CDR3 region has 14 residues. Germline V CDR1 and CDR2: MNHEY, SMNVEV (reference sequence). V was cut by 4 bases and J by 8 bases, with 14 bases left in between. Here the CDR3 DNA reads TGTGCCAGCAGTTCCGGACTCCCCTTTGGGGAGCTGTTTTTT. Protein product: CASSSGLPFGELFF.

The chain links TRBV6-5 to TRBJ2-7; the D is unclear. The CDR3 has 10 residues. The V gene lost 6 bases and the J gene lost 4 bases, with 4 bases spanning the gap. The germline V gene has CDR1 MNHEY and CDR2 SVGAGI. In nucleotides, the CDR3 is TGTGCCAGCAGCCGATACGAGCAGTACTTC. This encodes CASSRYEQYF.